Below are 13 T cell receptor beta chains sequenced from a single sample in a study of blood T cell repertoires in COVID-19. Assay used: immunoSEQ multiplex PCR; TCRdb lists only in-frame clones, some missing. The repertoire consists of around 200,000 clones, with roughly 80% occurring once and the leading ten covering around 6.8%. Sequencing was carried out using peripheral blood. These receptors came from a human donor in a cohort sampled during active COVID-19.

This clone was detected only once. The chain couples TRBV9 to TRBJ1-2; the D gene is possibly TRBD1 (6 bases). V lost 3 bases to trimming and J lost 0 bases, with 15 bases between them. This CDR3 has 16 amino acids. From germline, CDR1 is SGDLS and CDR2 YYNGEE. The CDR3 nucleotides read TGTGCCAGCAGCGGTTCATGGACAGCCACTAACTATGGCTACACCTTC. This codes for CASSGSWTATNYGYTF.

The chain uses TRBV7-9 and TRBJ1-3, with 9 positions matching TRBD1. This CDR3 contains 15 residues. CDR1 is SEHNR and CDR2 is FQNEAQ in the germline V gene (reference sequence). Trimming cost V 4 bases and J 2 bases; bases outside gene matches: 3. CDR3 in DNA: TGTGCCAGCAGCTCCACAGGGGGCACTGGAAACACCATATATTTT. This codes for CASSSTGGTGNTIYF. Filled out from reference TRBV7-9 and TRBJ1-3, the complete variable domain reads DTGVSQNPRHKITKRGQNVTFRCDPISEHNRLYWYRQTLGQGPEFLTYFQNEAQLEKSRLLSDRFSAERPKGSFSTLEIQRTEQGDSAMYLCASSSTGGTGNTIYFGEGSWLTVV.

V and J are TRBV3-1 (or the pseudogene TRBV3-2) and TRBJ2-5, with a tentative D call TRBD2 (5 bases). The CDR3 is 16 amino acids. V was shortened by 2 bases and J by 1 base, with 14 bases between the two germline ends. Germline assignment: CDR1 LGHDT and CDR2 YNNKEL (reference sequence). The CDR3 bases are TGTGCCAGCAGCCAAAGGCGGCGGGCGGTCCAAGAGACCCAGTACTTC. This codes for CASSQRRRAVQETQYF.

The rearrangement uses TRBV2 and TRBJ1-1; no firm D call. The CDR3 runs 12 residues. Between the trimmed V and J ends, which lost 7 bases and 7 bases, there was a span of 13 bases. Germline V gene sequence: CDR1 SNHLY, CDR2 FYNNEI. The CDR3 sequence: CASNVRILEAFF. CDR3 sequence (DNA): TGTGCCAGCAACGTTCGTATACTTGAAGCTTTCTTT.

The chain links TRBV2 to TRBJ2-1; D is ambiguous. Germline CDR1 is SNHLY and CDR2 is FYNNEI. The CDR3 totals 17 residues. V lost 6 bases to trimming and J lost 4 bases, with 22 bases between them. CDR3 nucleotide sequence: TGTGCCAGCAGAGATATAAGACTGACCCATAGGTACAATGAGCAGTTCTTC. Protein: CASRDIRLTHRYNEQFF.

Of note for this clone: The junction departs from germline at one end; a sequencing error may be responsible. This chain joins TRBV27 and TRBJ2-7, with D possibly TRBD2 on 6 matching bases. The CDR3 spans 14 residues. Germline V gene data show CDR1 as MNHEY and CDR2 as SMNVEV (reference sequence). In nucleotides, the CDR3 is TGTGCCAGCAGTTTAGGAGGGGCATCCTTCGAGCAGTACTTC. It codes for CASSLGGASFEQYF.

Notes on this clone: This specimen includes other DNA sequences encoding the same CDR3. V gene TRBV11-2 combines with J gene TRBJ2-3; D is unclear. This CDR3 comprises 11 residues. Per germline, CDR1 SGHAT and CDR2 FQNNGV. Trimming left V 5 bases short and J 2 bases short, with 2 bases between. CDR3: CASSLTDTQYF. CDR3 nucleotide sequence: TGTGCCAGCAGCCTCACAGATACGCAGTATTTT.

V is TRBV14 and J is TRBJ2-7; no clear D. Germline V gene lookup returns CDR1 SGHDN and CDR2 FVKESK. The CDR3 sequence is 14 residues long. V was clipped by 4 bases and J by 1 base, with 11 bases between them. The CDR3 nucleotides read TGTGCCAGCAGCCCCGAGGAGTATTCCTACGAGCAGTACTTC. Protein sequence: CASSPEEYSYEQYF.

The genes are TRBV7-6 and TRBJ2-5, with TRBD1 identical over 7 bases. J gave up 5 bases and V 5 bases, and 8 bases lay outside the gene matches. Germline-derived CDR1 and CDR2 are SGHVS and FNYEAQ. This CDR3 comprises 14 residues. The CDR3 coding sequence is TGTGCCAGCAGCCGACCGACAGGGATGGAGACCCAGTACTTC. It codes for CASSRPTGMETQYF.

This clone was observed many times. This chain joins TRBV12-5 and TRBJ2-2; 7 bases align to TRBD1. Germline CDR1 and CDR2: LGHNT and FRNRAP. The CDR3 spans 18 residues. The V gene end was trimmed by 2 bases and the J gene end by 1 base; junction bases not matched to a gene: 10. The CDR3 loop is CASGLYPGTERNTGELFF. The CDR3 coding sequence is TGTGCTAGTGGTTTGTACCCCGGGACAGAACGGAACACCGGGGAGCTGTTTTTT.

This chain uses TRBV18 with TRBJ2-7, with D maybe TRBD1 (5 bases). V was trimmed by 3 bases and J by 2 bases, leaving 20 bases between them. CDR1 is KGHSH, CDR2 LQKENI, per germline. The CDR3 spans 17 residues. The CDR3 nucleotides read TGTGCCAGCTCACCCAGAACGCTAGGGGTAGTAACCTACGAGCAGTACTTC. Its protein is CASSPRTLGVVTYEQYF.

The chain is built from TRBV4-2 and TRBJ2-1; 8 bases match TRBD2. After removal of 3 bases from V and 4 bases from J, the junction contained 14 bases not matched to a gene. The CDR3 has 18 amino acids. The germline V gene has CDR1 LGHNA and CDR2 YNFKEQ. The CDR3: CASSHPGGDGGDYNEQFF. In DNA, the CDR3 is TGTGCCAGCAGCCACCCCGGTGGAGACGGGGGGGATTACAATGAGCAGTTCTTC.

The chain has TRBV18 and TRBJ1-5; D is unresolved. V gave up 3 bases and J gave up 7 bases, with 13 bases separating them. The CDR3 has 14 amino acids. Per germline, CDR1 KGHSH and CDR2 LQKENI. CDR3 region: CASSPLEGGQPQHF. The CDR3 bases are TGTGCCAGCTCACCGTTAGAGGGTGGACAGCCCCAGCATTTT.